This TCR beta chain was obtained from a study of OX40 agonist ivuxolimab in advanced cancers. Regarding the research as a whole: The costimulatory receptor OX40 (CD134) was targeted by ivuxolimab, a fully human IgG2 agonistic monoclonal antibody. Three dose-escalation patients achieved partial responses, one with hepatocellular carcinoma and two with cutaneous melanoma. In the dose-escalation cohort, approximately 82% of patients were male, and the mean age was around 60 years, with a range of about 23 to 90. Of the approximately 50 dose-escalation patients, hepatocellular carcinoma was present in 19, melanoma in approximately 15, renal cell carcinoma in 9 and head and neck cancer in 9. The point of sequencing TCRbeta in the periphery was to test whether ivuxolimab changed TCR sequence diversity and drove clonal T-cell expansion. Patients were allowed to have had prior anti-PD-1, anti-PD-L1 or anti-CTLA-4 therapy, and 30% to 50% of the dose-escalation patients had previously received checkpoint inhibitors. Intravenous ivuxolimab was administered to patients every 2 weeks at six dose levels: 0.01, 0.1, 0.3, 1.5, 3 and 10 mg/kg. The paper covers the monotherapy dose-escalation part of the phase I ivuxolimab trial, which included N = 52 patients.

Patients with autoimmune disease history or receiving systemic immunosuppression were excluded from the trial. Peripheral blood for TCR sequencing was collected from all dose cohorts at baseline, on cycle 4 day 1, and on cycle 7 day 1. The samples were taken from a phase I, first-in-human, multicenter, open-label dose-escalation trial of ivuxolimab. Adults with locally advanced or metastatic head and neck squamous cell, hepatocellular, melanoma or renal cell carcinoma were enrolled in the trial. Before TCR sequencing, CD4+ T cells and CD8+ T cells from peripheral blood were sorted into separate populations. Germline trimming: 3 bases from V, 10 bases from J; junction bases outside gene matches: 3. Per the germline V gene, KGHSH is the CDR1 and LQKENI is the CDR2. CDR3 length: 12 amino acids, cysteine to phenylalanine. Here the CDR3 DNA is all that survives: 36 bases in frame from base 1. The paper as a whole reports these results and caveats: At doses from 0.1 to 3.0 mg/kg, clonal expansion was seen in both CD4+ and CD8+ blood T cells between baseline and week 6. Antigen specificity was not determined for the clonally expanded peripheral T cells. After ivuxolimab, CD8+ T cells had more expanded clones than CD4+ T cells on average. Low levels of normalized T-cell clonal expansion were also seen in some nonresponding patients. In partial responders in the 0.1-3.0 mg/kg groups, normalized peripheral clonal expansion was found to be among the lowest, especially among CD8+ T cells.

To sequence the TCRbeta CDR3 region, genomic DNA was isolated from the sorted cells. The immunoSEQ Assay was used to sequence the TCRbeta CDR3 regions. TCRdb carries this immuneACCESS record with in-frame sequences only. Its versions omit some clonotypes, under half of them owing to an unresolved V gene in the studies checked, with the rest unexplained. The sample table shows 77,000 or so clones, and about 90% are seen once. Together, the top ten hold approximately 0.48% of the sample. Of note for this clone: Its antigen is currently not known. Base-call qualities are not available, and no considerably larger clone is one nucleotide away.

The rearranged segments are TRBV18 and TRBJ2-1, and 7 bases in between align with TRBD2. The specimen was CD4+ or CD8+ T cells sorted from blood, collected in a trial of the OX40 agonist ivuxolimab. The receptor's source is an adult with an advanced solid tumor such as melanoma, head and neck, liver or kidney cancer. At the DNA level, the sequence is TGTGCCAGCTCACCCTTAGCGGGCGAGCAGTTCTTC. Its protein product is CASSPLAGEQFF.